This T cell receptor beta chain was recovered during a study of beta chain features in type 1 diabetes. General observations from the study: Patients' naive, central memory and regulatory TCRB repertoires appeared more alike than those of healthy donors. A moderate, significant TCRB CDR3 shortening appeared in type 1 diabetes across four CD4+ subsets.

Sequenced material consisted of expressed TCRB transcripts (all of the isolated RNA was reverse transcribed). Sequenced by immunoSEQ multiplex PCR; TCRdb stores in-frame clones only, minus some. The sample lists about 360,000 clones, over 9.5% occurring once. The V end lost 5 bases, the J end lost 7 bases, and 15 bases lay between the germline ends. CDR1 is MNHEY and CDR2 is SVGAGI in the germline V gene. There are 14 residues in the CDR3. This clone has more than one count but fewer than ten. The antigen is undetermined. Sequencing used naive CD4+ T cells from blood. The V and J genes are TRBV6-5 and TRBJ2-4, with D uncertain. The origin of this receptor is a woman aged 18-29 years with type 1 diabetes. The CDR3 DNA reads TGTGCCAGCAGTCTAGGAATTGAGACGAACATTCAGTACTTC. As protein: CASSLGIETNIQYF.